This TCR beta chain derives from a study of blood T cell repertoires in COVID-19. Study background: PBMCs, B-cell-depleted T cells, or T cells provided the cDNA or gDNA that made up the material.

Germline CDR1 reads SNHLY; CDR2 reads FYNNEI. The CDR3 length is 13 residues. V shed 6 bases and J 9 bases; nucleotides not matched to a gene: 8. Source study methods: Estimation of nucleated cell counts relied on the amplification of reference gene primers. Sequencing used immunoSEQ multiplex PCR; TCRdb keeps in-frame clones, though not all of them. The DNA was the basis for D and trimming; V, J and clone size are from that table. The sample records 110,000 to 150,000 clones, approximately 84% being singletons. Sample: PBMCs or T cells enriched from blood (not recorded which). J is TRBJ2-4 and V is TRBV2; 7 nucleotides align to TRBD2. The receptor was derived from a woman younger than 35 who had been exposed to COVID-19. CDR3 DNA: TGTGCCAGCAGGACAGCGGGAATGGTCATTCAGTACTTC. Translation gives CASRTAGMVIQYF.